Described below is a single TCR beta chain sequence and its context. The antigen remains undetermined. Sequencing was performed with immunoSEQ multiplex PCR; in TCRdb, only in-frame clones are kept and a portion is missing. Counted here are some 29,000 clones, roughly 79% occurring once; the ten biggest clones make up 3% to 4%. This sample is part of a study of neoadjuvant anti-PD-1 for oral cavity cancer. The CDR3 sequence is 16 residues long. Germline lookup yields CDR1 KGHSH and CDR2 LQKENI. V lost 6 bases to trimming and J lost 5 bases, with 22 bases between them. Study-level results: With three patients per group, TCR findings need larger cohorts.

The time point is: after neoadjuvant nivolumab, at surgical resection. Patients had HPV-negative, locally advanced oral cavity squamous cell carcinoma. No culture or expansion preceded analysis of these blood cells. Sequencing was performed on PBMCs, taken after nivolumab (anti-PD-1) treatment. This chain uses TRBV18 with TRBJ1-2; D possibly corresponds to TRBD1 (5 bases). The receptor was derived from a person between 40 and 80 years old with oral cavity squamous cell carcinoma. In DNA, the CDR3 is TGTGCCAGCTCCCAAGAAGGGACCAGGGCCATATATGGCTACACCTTC. The encoded protein is CASSQEGTRAIYGYTF. The entire variable domain, with the rest obtained from reference TRBV18 and TRBJ1-2, is as follows: NAGVMQNPRHLVRRRGQEARLRCSPMKGHSHVYWYRQLPEEGLKFMVYLQKENIIDESGMPKERFSAEFPKEGPSILRIQQVVRGDSAAYFCASSQEGTRAIYGYTFGSGTRLTVV.